The present entry profiles one T cell receptor (beta chain) with its context. The entry originates in a study of monozygotic twins with inflammatory bowel disease. Each TCR library consumed 3,500 to 4,500 ng of total RNA. TCRdb reprocessed the 5' RACE reads; each CDR3 protein has one entry and no DNA is given. The sample shows 80,000 or so distinct CDR3 sequences, and 7.4% sits with its ten largest clones. Germline V gene lookup returns CDR1 MNHEY and CDR2 SVGAGI. The CDR3 sequence is 14 residues long. The material sequenced was blood. The chain links TRBV6-5 to TRBJ1-1. The source of this sequence is a human donor with ulcerative colitis or Crohn's disease, or a healthy co-twin of an affected twin (not recorded which). The CDR3 sequence is CASSYSRSGSEAFF.